The 21 T cell receptor beta chains below come from one sample, sequenced in a study of blood T cell repertoires in COVID-19. Measured with immunoSEQ multiplex PCR; TCRdb has only the in-frame clones, and not every one. Of 35,000 to 40,000 clones listed, around 80% are singletons. The sample was peripheral blood. These receptors were obtained from a man aged 70-80 years with acute or convalescent COVID-19.

The rearrangement links TRBV19 to TRBJ2-5, with 9 bases fitting TRBD2. V gave up 6 bases and J gave up 4 bases; unmatched junction bases: 12. The germline gives CDR1 LNHDA, CDR2 SQIVND (reference sequence). The CDR3 is 16 residues long. CDR3 loop: CASRWGSGSSGETQYF. The CDR3 DNA reads as TGTGCCAGTAGATGGGGTAGCGGGAGCTCGGGAGAGACCCAGTACTTC.

The sample holds many counts of this clone. The CDR3 protein is CASSKPWETGAQYF. CDR3 DNA sequence: TGTGCCAGCAGCAAACCCTGGGAAACAGGTGCGCAGTACTTC. The rearrangement links TRBV7-9 to TRBJ2-4, with a weak D call TRBD1 (5 bases). The CDR3 sequence is 14 residues long. The germline V and J ends were trimmed by 5 bases and 13 bases, with 21 bases remaining between them. Germline V gene lookup returns CDR1 SEHNR and CDR2 FQNEAQ (reference sequence).

The chain uses TRBV30 and TRBJ1-5; possible D gene TRBD1, 6 bases. V lost 3 bases, J lost 6 bases, and 18 bases lay in between. The CDR3 covers 15 residues. Germline V gene sequence: CDR1 GTSNPN, CDR2 SVGIG (reference sequence). For the CDR3, the DNA is TGTGCCTGGAGCGCCGCGACAGGTGGTGGTCAGCCCCAGCATTTT. It encodes CAWSAATGGGQPQHF. Full variable domain (rest looked up from reference TRBV30 and TRBJ1-5): SQTIHQWPATLVQPVGSPLSLECTVEGTSNPNLYWYRQAAGRGLQLLFYSVGIGQISSEVPQNLSASRPQDRQFILSSKKLLLSDSGFYLCAWSAATGGGQPQHFGDGTRLSIL.

This chain joins TRBV28 and TRBJ1-3; D is perhaps TRBD1 (6 bases). The CDR3 runs 14 residues. Trimming left V 3 bases short and J 1 base short, with 7 bases between. From germline, CDR1 is MDHEN and CDR2 SYDVKM. CDR3 DNA: TGTGCCAGCAGTTTGGGGACATCTGGAAACACCATATATTTT. Encoded protein: CASSLGTSGNTIYF.

The chain couples TRBV7-8 to TRBJ1-1; 8 bases are shared with TRBD1. Germline V lookup: CDR1 SGHVS, CDR2 FQNEAQ. The CDR3 has 16 amino acids. The trim removed 0 bases at V and 12 bases at J, leaving 15 bases unmatched. The CDR3 loop is CASSLALGGTGSRTFF. The CDR3, as DNA: TGTGCCAGCAGCTTAGCTTTGGGGGGGACAGGCTCGCGAACTTTCTTT.

Only a few counts were recorded for this clone. The gene calls are TRBV27 and TRBJ1-5; a possible D gene is TRBD1 (5 bases). Germline values: CDR1 MNHEY, CDR2 SMNVEV (reference sequence). This CDR3 is built from 12 residues. V lost 6 bases and J 4 bases, leaving 7 bases between the germline ends. In DNA form, the CDR3 reads TGTGCCAGCAGGGGGGGGAATCAGCCCCAGCATTTT. Translating it yields CASRGGNQPQHF.

This clone has a handful of counts. V gene TRBV7-9 combines with J gene TRBJ2-7, with D maybe TRBD2 (6 bases). V shed 1 base and J shed 5 bases, with 15 bases lying between them. CDR1 SEHNR and CDR2 FQNEAQ come from the germline V gene (reference sequence). CDR3 size: 15 residues. CDR3 DNA sequence: TGTGCCAGCAGCTTAGGGTCTAGGACTAACGACGAGCAGTACTTC. It translates to CASSLGSRTNDEQYF.

CDR3 nucleotides: TGTGCCAGCACACCGGAGAGCCGCACTGAAAAACTGTTTTTT. It is translated as CASTPESRTEKLFF. The V call is TRBV28, the J call TRBJ1-4; no reliable D call. The V end was cut by 7 bases, the J end by 7 bases, with 16 bases between. The CDR3 totals 14 residues. The germline V gene encodes CDR1 MDHEN and CDR2 SYDVKM.

This chain uses TRBV9 with TRBJ2-3; D might be TRBD1 (5 bases). Germline CDR1 reads SGDLS; CDR2 reads YYNGEE. The CDR3 totals 16 residues. Trimming took 0 bases from V and 1 from J, leaving 12 bases between them. CDR3 nucleotides: TGTGCCAGCAGCGTAGAGGGGCAGGCGGGCACAGATACGCAGTATTTT. Translated: CASSVEGQAGTDTQYF.

This clone was seen a handful of times. The chain employs TRBV9 and TRBJ2-5; D is possibly TRBD2 (5 bases). Germline V gene data show CDR1 as SGDLS and CDR2 as YYNGEE. Trimming removed 0 bases from V and 5 bases from J, with 14 bases in between. CDR3 size: 15 residues. This CDR3 reads CASSVGTDSRETQYF. CDR3 DNA: TGTGCCAGCAGCGTAGGGACGGACTCGCGGGAGACCCAGTACTTC.

The chain combines TRBV19 with TRBJ2-1; tentatively, D is TRBD1 (5 bases). CDR1 is LNHDA, CDR2 SQIVND, per germline (reference sequence). The V gene lost 3 bases and the J gene lost 9 bases, with 15 bases spanning the gap. The CDR3 runs 14 residues. In DNA form, the CDR3 reads TGTGCCAGTAGTATGAGCCAGGGCCGAGGTGAGCAGTTCTTC. It is translated as CASSMSQGRGEQFF.

The chain has TRBV18 and TRBJ2-7; no clear D gene. Trimming removed 0 bases from V and 2 bases from J, with 11 bases in between. The CDR3 is 15 amino acids. Germline V gene data show CDR1 as KGHSH and CDR2 as LQKENI. The CDR3 DNA is TGTGCCAGCTCACCACCAAGTCAGTCGCCCTACGAGCAGTACTTC. Protein product: CASSPPSQSPYEQYF.

This clone was detected once. This sequence joins TRBV6-5 and TRBJ2-1; tentative D call: TRBD2 (6 bases). Per the germline V gene, CDR1 is MNHEY and CDR2 is SVGAGI. Trimming stripped 6 bases from V and 4 bases from J, with 16 bases between. This CDR3 region has 15 residues. CDR3 in DNA: TGTGCCAGCAGACCCGAGGCGGGGCATTACAATGAGCAGTTCTTC. Translated, it gives CASRPEAGHYNEQFF.

The V call is TRBV6-2 or TRBV6-3, the J call TRBJ1-2; D perhaps matches TRBD1 (6 bases). This CDR3 comprises 14 residues. Between the trimmed V and J ends, which lost 4 bases and 6 bases, there was a span of 15 bases. In germline, CDR1 is MNHEY, CDR2 SVGEGT. CDR3 coding DNA: TGTGCCAGCAGTTTGGGCAGGGGTCGTGATGGCTACACCTTC. Amino acids: CASSLGRGRDGYTF.

The chain joins TRBV30 to TRBJ1-1, with D perhaps TRBD1 (6 bases). This CDR3 is 14 amino acids long. Trimming removed 2 bases at V and 4 bases at J, with 14 bases between. Germline V lookup: CDR1 GTSNPN, CDR2 SVGIG (reference sequence). The CDR3 spells CAWSSGGVSTEAFF. In nucleotides, the CDR3 is TGTGCCTGGAGTAGTGGGGGCGTTTCCACTGAAGCTTTCTTT.

CDR3 protein: CASSLARREDIYEQYF. DNA for the CDR3: TGCGCCAGCAGCTTGGCTCGACGGGAGGATATCTACGAGCAGTACTTC. The V and J genes are TRBV4-3 and TRBJ2-7; 7 positions match TRBD2. V gave up 5 bases and J gave up 3 bases; unmatched junction bases: 13. The length of the CDR3 is 16 residues. CDR1 LGHNA and CDR2 YSLEER come from the germline V gene.

The chain recombines TRBV10-3 with TRBJ1-5, with D possibly matching TRBD1 (5 bases). Germline V gene lookup returns CDR1 ENHRY and CDR2 SYGVKD. CDR3 size: 12 residues. With 11 bases removed from V and 3 bases from J, the gap between germline ends came to 11 bases. The CDR3 DNA reads TGTGCCTCCCGACAGTCCAATCAGCCCCAGCATTTT. It is translated as CASRQSNQPQHF.

The chain uses TRBV11-2 and TRBJ2-5; 7 bases fit TRBD1. Germline CDR1 reads SGHAT; CDR2 reads FQNNGV. This CDR3 region has 18 residues. Trimming took 1 base from V and 2 from J; bases not matched to a gene: 13. CDR3 loop: CASSLAGFPATGQETQYF. Written as DNA, the CDR3 is TGTGCCAGCAGCTTAGCTGGATTCCCCGCGACAGGGCAAGAGACCCAGTACTTC. Supplemented by reference TRBV11-2 and TRBJ2-5, the full variable domain reads EAGVAQSPRYKIIEKRQSVAFWCNPISGHATLYWYQQILGQGPKLLIQFQNNGVVDDSQLPKDRFSAERLKGVDSTLKIQPAKLEDSAVYLCASSLAGFPATGQETQYFGPGTRLLVL.

This rearrangement joins TRBV19 to TRBJ2-3, with 7 bases lining up with TRBD1. The CDR3 has 20 amino acids. CDR1 is LNHDA, CDR2 SQIVND, per germline (reference sequence). Trimming took 3 bases from V and 6 from J; bases not matched to a gene: 24. Here the CDR3 reads CASSIRAFDRAEFGLDTQYF. The CDR3 coding sequence is TGTGCCAGTAGTATCCGCGCATTCGACAGGGCCGAGTTTGGTTTGGATACGCAGTATTTT.

The genes are TRBV27 and TRBJ2-3; 13 nucleotides match TRBD2. The CDR3 runs to 16 residues. Germline values: CDR1 MNHEY, CDR2 SMNVEV (reference sequence). Germline trimming cut 4 bases from V and 2 bases from J; bases unmatched to any gene: 3. The CDR3 coding sequence is TGTGCCAGCAGTTCAGGACTAGCGGGAGCCACAGATACGCAGTATTTT. It specifies CASSSGLAGATDTQYF.

The chain employs TRBV10-3 and TRBJ2-5; 9 positions match TRBD1. The CDR3 totals 13 residues. Germline loops: CDR1 ENHRY, CDR2 SYGVKD. J gave up 1 base and V 10 bases, and 4 bases lay outside the gene matches. CDR3 protein: CASQGQGQETQYF. The CDR3 DNA sequence: TGTGCCAGCCAGGGACAGGGCCAAGAGACCCAGTACTTC.